This T cell receptor (beta chain) was identified in a study of shared clonotypes between healthy human individuals. Sequenced by immunoSEQ multiplex PCR; TCRdb stores in-frame clones only, minus some. The data show around 700,000 clones, about 91% seen once. The sample holds one count of this clone. The CDR3 contains 13 residues. CDR1 is WSHSY and CDR2 is SAAADI in the germline V gene. The V end was cut by 0 bases, the J end by 2 bases, with 2 bases between. Naive CD8 cells, CD45RO-negative and positively selected for CCR7, excluded terminally differentiated effector memory CD45RA+ cells. Sequences were obtained from naive CD8+ T cells sorted from blood. The TCR was taken from a man aged 25 to 40 in good health. The chain employs TRBV10-2 and TRBJ2-1, with D unresolved. CDR3 region: CASSESAYNEQFF. DNA of the CDR3: TGCGCCAGCAGTGAGTCGGCCTACAATGAGCAGTTCTTC.